These 7 T cell receptor beta chains were sequenced from one sample in a study of shared clonotypes between healthy human individuals. TCRdb's copy holds only in-frame clones and misses some; the assay was immunoSEQ multiplex PCR. The repertoire includes 400,000 or so clones, about 97% of them detected once, and about 0.32% sits in the top ten. The source material was memory CD8+ T cells sorted from blood. The subset denotes: CD45RO+ cells pooled with CCR7-negative TemRA cells. The receptors were gathered from a man aged 25 to 40 in good health.

The gene calls are TRBV4-2 and TRBJ2-1; D not certain. This CDR3 comprises 11 residues. V was shortened by 1 base and J by 15 bases, with 10 bases between the two germline ends. Germline-derived CDR1 and CDR2 are LGHNA and YNFKEQ. The CDR3 sequence is CASSQGLVRFF. The CDR3 bases are TGTGCCAGCAGCCAAGGGTTAGTTCGGTTCTTC.

V is TRBV19 and J is TRBJ2-4; TRBD2 matches 8 bases. V trimming: 5 bases; J trimming: 8 bases; junction bases outside the gene matches: 11. The CDR3 extends over 15 amino acids. Looked up from germline, CDR1 is LNHDA and CDR2 is SQIVND (reference sequence). The CDR3 sequence: CASSATGRATDIQYF. CDR3 nucleotides: TGTGCCAGTAGTGCAACCGGGAGGGCCACCGACATTCAGTACTTC. The complete variable domain, with remaining parts taken from reference TRBV19 and TRBJ2-4, reads DGGITQSPKYLFRKEGQNVTLSCEQNLNHDAMYWYRQDPGQGLRLIYYSQIVNDFQKGDIAEGYSVSREKKESFPLTVTSAQKNPTAFYLCASSATGRATDIQYFGAGTRLSVL.

The rearrangement links TRBV19 to TRBJ1-1; D perhaps matches TRBD1 (5 bases). The length of the CDR3 is 11 residues. In germline, CDR1 is LNHDA, CDR2 SQIVND (reference sequence). The V gene lost 6 bases and the J gene lost 7 bases, with 9 bases spanning the gap. The CDR3 DNA is TGTGCCAGTAGGGGGACGTTTGAAGCTTTCTTT. Translation gives CASRGTFEAFF.

The V and J genes are TRBV5-4 and TRBJ1-1, with no clear D. The V gene's germline CDR1 is SGHNT and CDR2 YYREEE (reference sequence). CDR3 length: 15 amino acids. V was clipped by 0 bases and J by 3 bases, with 12 bases between them. The CDR3 is CASSLDAGEDTEAFF. The DNA of the CDR3 is TGTGCCAGCAGCTTGGACGCTGGGGAGGACACTGAAGCTTTCTTT. The complete variable domain, with remaining parts taken from reference TRBV5-4 and TRBJ1-1, reads ETGVTQSPTHLIKTRGQQVTLRCSSQSGHNTVSWYQQALGQGPQFIFQYYREEENGRGNFPPRFSGLQFPNYSSELNVNALELDDSALYLCASSLDAGEDTEAFFGQGTRLTVV.

The rearrangement uses TRBV11-2 and TRBJ2-1; D may be TRBD1 (5 bases). Germline V lookup: CDR1 SGHAT, CDR2 FQNNGV. This CDR3 region has 16 residues. V dropped 1 base and J dropped 7 bases, with 17 bases sitting between them. CDR3 protein: CASSLGWQGMVNEQFF. The CDR3 DNA follows: TGTGCCAGCAGCTTAGGATGGCAGGGTATGGTGAATGAGCAGTTCTTC.

The CDR3 is CASSPAGTGGLNTEAFF. In nucleotides, the CDR3 is TGTGCCAGCTCACCCGCGGGGACAGGGGGACTGAACACTGAAGCTTTCTTT. The V and J genes are TRBV18 and TRBJ1-1; 11 positions match TRBD1. The CDR3 length is 17 residues. Germline loops: CDR1 KGHSH, CDR2 LQKENI. V lost 3 bases, J lost 0 bases, and 6 bases stayed unmatched.

V usage is TRBV20-1 and J usage is TRBJ2-1; D is unresolved. The CDR3 extends over 11 amino acids. V dropped 1 base and J dropped 5 bases, with 3 bases sitting between them. Germline lookup yields CDR1 DFQATT and CDR2 SNEGSKA (reference sequence). As DNA, the CDR3 is TGCAGTGCTAGAGGGCACAATGAGCAGTTCTTC. It codes for CSARGHNEQFF.